One sample yielded the 23 T cell receptor beta chains listed below, sequenced in a study of T cell responses to AZD1222 COVID-19 vaccine. Repertoires were generated with immunoSEQ multiplex PCR, while TCRdb's copy carries only in-frame clones and drops some. The table has about 94,000 clones, less than 85% seen once. The sequencing here drew on peripheral blood, taken 28 days after the second AZD1222 dose. The receptors were gathered from an adult who received the AZD1222 COVID-19 vaccine.

This clone was detected once. This chain connects TRBV7-3 to TRBJ2-1, with TRBD2 matching over 8 bases. V lost 5 bases to trimming and J lost 7 bases; unmatched junction nucleotides: 10. The CDR3 has 15 residues. Germline assignment: CDR1 SGHTA and CDR2 FQGTGA. DNA for the CDR3: TGTGCCAGCAGCCCCGGGACTAGTGTACAGAATGAGCAGTTCTTC. This sequence encodes CASSPGTSVQNEQFF.

The DNA of the CDR3 is TGTGCCAGCAGCGGTGAGGGGGACAGGGGGCCTCACACCTTC. Translating gives CASSGEGDRGPHTF. This chain connects TRBV9 to TRBJ1-2; 12 bases agree with TRBD1. Germline values: CDR1 SGDLS, CDR2 YYNGEE. V lost 3 bases, J lost 12 bases, and 9 bases stayed unmatched. This CDR3 comprises 14 residues.

The genes are TRBV28 and TRBJ2-7, with D perhaps TRBD1 (6 bases). The CDR3 extends over 16 amino acids. Germline V gene sequence: CDR1 MDHEN, CDR2 SYDVKM. Trimming pared 7 bases from V and 0 bases from J, leaving 19 bases between. This CDR3 reads CASTALLGGFSYEQYF. CDR3 nucleotides: TGTGCCAGCACTGCACTCCTTGGGGGCTTCTCCTACGAGCAGTACTTC.

This chain joins TRBV6-5 and TRBJ2-7, with 7 bases that match TRBD1. Per the germline V gene, CDR1 is MNHEY and CDR2 is SVGAGI. CDR3 length: 13 amino acids. The V gene end was trimmed by 0 bases and the J gene end by 6 bases; junction bases not matched to a gene: 2. CDR3 region: CASSYSRGLEQYF. CDR3 DNA: TGTGCCAGCAGTTACTCGAGGGGGCTCGAGCAGTACTTC.

This clone was recorded only once. The chain recombines TRBV5-8 with TRBJ2-5, with 11 bases matching TRBD2. The CDR3 is made up of 18 amino acids. Trimming removed 0 bases from V and 2 bases from J; junction bases left unmatched: 9. Germline V gene data show CDR1 as SGHTS and CDR2 as YDEGEE. As DNA, the CDR3 is TGTGCCAGCAGCTTGGGAAGCGGTAGCGGGGGGGGTCAAGAGACCCAGTACTTC. Translation: CASSLGSGSGGGQETQYF.

The chain combines TRBV3-1 (or the pseudogene TRBV3-2) with TRBJ1-1; TRBD1 aligns across 11 bases. The germline V gene has CDR1 LGHDT and CDR2 YNNKEL (reference sequence). CDR3 length: 16 residues. After removal of 5 bases from V and 1 base from J, the junction contained 6 bases not matched to a gene. This CDR3 reads CASSYWTGGENTEAFF. The CDR3 bases are TGTGCCAGCAGCTATTGGACAGGGGGCGAGAACACTGAAGCTTTCTTT.

This chain joins TRBV18 and TRBJ2-5; D possibly uses TRBD1 or TRBD2 (5 bases each). V was pared by 2 bases and J by 5 bases, with 18 bases between. This CDR3 is built from 16 residues. The germline gives CDR1 KGHSH, CDR2 LQKENI. In DNA, the CDR3 is TGTGCCAGCTCACCAGAGTTAATCGGGGCCATGGAGACCCAGTACTTC. Its translation: CASSPELIGAMETQYF.

This clone appeared a few times. This chain connects TRBV11-2 to TRBJ1-1, with D unresolved. Germline V gene data show CDR1 as SGHAT and CDR2 as FQNNGV. The CDR3 length is 15 residues. V gave up 1 base and J gave up 0 bases, with 9 bases separating them. For the CDR3, the DNA is TGTGCCAGCAGCTTAGTGCCCGGGTTGAACACTGAAGCTTTCTTT. Translated: CASSLVPGLNTEAFF. The full variable domain, its missing parts supplied by reference TRBV11-2 and TRBJ1-1, is EAGVAQSPRYKIIEKRQSVAFWCNPISGHATLYWYQQILGQGPKLLIQFQNNGVVDDSQLPKDRFSAERLKGVDSTLKIQPAKLEDSAVYLCASSLVPGLNTEAFFGQGTRLTVV.

The V call is TRBV19, the J call TRBJ1-5; the D gene is possibly TRBD1 (5 bases). Germline V lookup: CDR1 LNHDA, CDR2 SQIVND (reference sequence). V was cut by 5 bases and J by 2 bases, with 13 bases left in between. The CDR3 has 15 residues. CDR3 sequence: CASSFDGGGNQPQHF. CDR3 in DNA: TGTGCCAGTAGTTTTGATGGAGGGGGCAATCAGCCCCAGCATTTT. Using reference TRBV19 and TRBJ1-5 for the parts outside the CDR3, the full variable domain is DGGITQSPKYLFRKEGQNVTLSCEQNLNHDAMYWYRQDPGQGLRLIYYSQIVNDFQKGDIAEGYSVSREKKESFPLTVTSAQKNPTAFYLCASSFDGGGNQPQHFGDGTRLSIL.

This sequence joins TRBV7-2 and TRBJ1-1; D perhaps matches TRBD1 (6 bases). The CDR3 loop spans 14 amino acids. The V and J ends lost 5 bases and 10 bases respectively, with 20 bases between them. Germline V gene data show CDR1 as SGHTA and CDR2 as FQGNSA. CDR3 residues: CASSPTPGAAGAFF. The CDR3 nucleotides read TGTGCCAGCAGCCCTACACCAGGGGCAGCGGGAGCTTTCTTT.

The rearrangement uses TRBV9 and TRBJ1-4, with a possible D match to TRBD1 (5 bases). This CDR3 comprises 15 residues. Per the germline V gene, CDR1 is SGDLS and CDR2 is YYNGEE. V was shortened by 4 bases and J by 3 bases, with 13 bases between the two germline ends. CDR3 loop: CASSSGTWANEKLFF. CDR3 sequence (DNA): TGTGCCAGCAGCTCTGGGACGTGGGCTAATGAAAAACTGTTTTTT.

The V and J genes are TRBV5-1 and TRBJ2-5; 9 bases are shared with TRBD1. Germline CDR1 and CDR2: SGHRS and YFSETQ. CDR3 size: 14 residues. With 2 bases clipped from V and 4 bases from J, the junction kept 3 bases outside the gene matches. DNA of the CDR3: TGCGCCAGCAGCTTCGACAGGGGGGGAGAGACCCAGTACTTC. This gives the protein CASSFDRGGETQYF. The variable domain in full, with the rest retrieved from reference TRBV5-1 and TRBJ2-5, is KAGVTQTPRYLIKTRGQQVTLSCSPISGHRSVSWYQQTPGQGLQFLFEYFSETQRNKGNFPGRFSGRQFSNSRSEMNVSTLELGDSALYLCASSFDRGGETQYFGPGTRLLVL.

This clone was seen once. V and J are TRBV6-5 and TRBJ1-5; D not resolved. Germline V gene data show CDR1 as MNHEY and CDR2 as SVGAGI. The V end was cut by 6 bases, the J end by 4 bases, with 7 bases between. The CDR3 is 12 amino acids. The CDR3 nucleotides are TGTGCCAGCAGCCGTCGTAATCAGCCCCAGCATTTT. Translating it yields CASSRRNQPQHF.

The rearrangement links TRBV6-2 or TRBV6-3 to TRBJ2-7; D not certain. Trimming removed 0 bases at V and 2 bases at J, with 11 bases between. The CDR3 is 15 amino acids. Germline CDR1 reads MNHEY; CDR2 reads SVGEGT. The CDR3 coding sequence is TGTGCCAGCAGTTACTCCCCCTTGGGGACCTACGAGCAGTACTTC. Amino acid sequence: CASSYSPLGTYEQYF.

The chain has TRBV7-6 and TRBJ2-7; tentatively, D is TRBD2 (5 bases). The CDR3 loop spans 14 amino acids. Germline assignment: CDR1 SGHVS and CDR2 FNYEAQ. The ends were cut back, 6 bases at V and 3 bases at J, with 15 bases in the middle. CDR3 residues: CASRRLEGNYEQYF. CDR3 nucleotide sequence: TGTGCCAGCAGACGGCTCGAGGGAAACTACGAGCAGTACTTC.

V gene TRBV27 combines with J gene TRBJ1-2, with 7 bases fitting TRBD1. This CDR3 has 15 residues. With V trimmed by 5 bases and J by 0 bases, 6 bases remained unmatched. In germline, CDR1 is MNHEY, CDR2 SMNVEV (reference sequence). In nucleotides, the CDR3 is TGTGCCAGCAGTCCCCCGGGACAGACTAACTATGGCTACACCTTC. Its protein product is CASSPPGQTNYGYTF.

The chain recombines TRBV6-5 with TRBJ2-3, with D perhaps being TRBD1 or TRBD2 (5 bases each). CDR1 and CDR2 (germline): MNHEY, SVGAGI. The CDR3 consists of 16 residues. Trimming removed 0 bases from V and 2 bases from J, with 12 bases in between. The CDR3 reads CASSYSGAGTTDTQYF. The CDR3 DNA reads TGTGCCAGCAGTTACTCAGGGGCAGGGACCACAGATACGCAGTATTTT.

This rearrangement joins TRBV2 to TRBJ1-4; TRBD1 is a possible D gene (5 bases). This CDR3 has 13 amino acids. Trimming removed 0 bases from V and 10 bases from J, with 9 bases in between. CDR1 and CDR2 from the germline V gene are SNHLY and FYNNEI. The CDR3 DNA sequence: TGTGCCAGCAGTGAAGCGGGGGAGGGAAAACTGTTTTTT. Amino acid sequence: CASSEAGEGKLFF.

This clone was recorded a few times. This rearrangement joins TRBV29-1 to TRBJ2-3, with D possibly called TRBD1 or TRBD2 (6 bases each). V was cut by 5 bases and J by 4 bases, with 10 bases left in between. The CDR3 is 12 residues long. Germline V lookup: CDR1 SQVTM, CDR2 ANQGSEA. The CDR3: CSVLRGADTQYF. CDR3 DNA sequence: TGCAGCGTTTTAAGGGGGGCAGATACGCAGTATTTT.

The CDR3 DNA follows: TGTGCCAGCAGCTCGGGACTAGCGGGAGGGTGGACAGATACGCAGTATTTT. Protein product: CASSSGLAGGWTDTQYF. The chain couples TRBV7-2 to TRBJ2-3; 16 nucleotides agree with TRBD2. Germline V gene sequence: CDR1 SGHTA, CDR2 FQGNSA. Trimming at V came to 4 bases and at J to 3 bases, leaving 4 bases not matched to a gene. This CDR3 region has 17 residues.

V is TRBV6-5 and J is TRBJ2-3; TRBD2 matches at 15 bases. Germline V gene lookup returns CDR1 MNHEY and CDR2 SVGAGI. The J segment lost 8 bases and the V segment lost 5 bases, leaving 5 bases of the junction unmatched. This CDR3 is built from 15 residues. DNA of the CDR3: TGTGCCAGCAGTAACGGACTAGCGGGGGGGAGTACGCAGTATTTT. Its translation is CASSNGLAGGSTQYF.

There are a few counts of this clone. V and J are TRBV9 and TRBJ2-7; 8 positions match TRBD2. Germline lookup yields CDR1 SGDLS and CDR2 YYNGEE. The CDR3 runs to 14 residues. After removal of 0 bases from V and 3 bases from J, the junction contained 2 bases not matched to a gene. The CDR3 bases are TGTGCCAGCAGCGTAGGGGGACTAGACTACGAGCAGTACTTC. Its protein product is CASSVGGLDYEQYF.

This clone is large within its sample. The rearrangement links TRBV2 to TRBJ2-7; TRBD1 agrees at 8 bases. The germline CDR1 and CDR2 sequences are SNHLY and FYNNEI. This CDR3 has 14 residues. After removal of 6 bases from V and 0 bases from J, the junction contained 4 bases not matched to a gene. The CDR3 DNA reads as TGTGCCAGCAGGTGGGACAGGAACTCCTACGAGCAGTACTTC. Amino acid sequence: CASRWDRNSYEQYF. The variable domain in full, completed from reference TRBV2 and TRBJ2-7, reads EPEVTQTPSHQVTQMGQEVILRCVPISNHLYFYWYRQILGQKVEFLVSFYNNEISEKSEIFDDQFSVERPDGSNFTLKIRSTKLEDSAMYFCASRWDRNSYEQYFGPGTRLTVT.